These 25 T cell receptor beta chains share one sample of origin, sequenced in a study of T-cell reconstitution after alpha-beta-depleted transplantation in children. This sample's TCRbeta library carried unique molecular identifier barcodes. A single record per CDR3 protein comes from TCRdb applying MiXCR to the PCR reads. The sample yields some 95,000 distinct CDR3 sequences, less than 25% seen once. The specimen was PBMCs, collected before TCRalphabeta/CD19-depleted stem cell transplant. The origin of the receptors is a boy aged 2 to 10 with acute lymphoblastic leukemia, due to receive a stem cell transplant.

This clonotype has more than one count but fewer than ten. The J gene is TRBJ1-4, the V gene TRBV20-1, with 8 bases identical to TRBD1. The CDR3 is 13 residues long. Germline CDR1 is DFQATT and CDR2 is SNEGSKA (reference sequence). The V segment lost 0 bases and the J segment 7 bases; nucleotides outside the gene matches: 1. In DNA, the CDR3 is TGCAGTGCTAGAGATCAGGGGGCTGAAAAACTGTTTTTT. Protein product: CSARDQGAEKLFF.

This clonotype was found a few times. The chain is built from TRBV6-2 or TRBV6-3 and TRBJ1-2; a possible D gene is TRBD1 (6 bases). The V gene lost 2 bases and the J gene lost 8 bases, with 15 bases spanning the gap. Germline values: CDR1 MNHEY, CDR2 SVGEGT. The CDR3 is made up of 14 amino acids. The DNA of the CDR3 is TGTGCCAGCAGTTACACTCGGACAGTTACAGGCTACACCTTC. It translates to CASSYTRTVTGYTF.

This clonotype was picked up many times. This rearrangement joins TRBV28 to TRBJ2-7, with D possibly matching TRBD2 (6 bases). V gave up 6 bases and J gave up 0 bases, with 18 bases separating them. Germline assignment: CDR1 MDHEN and CDR2 SYDVKM. The CDR3 sequence is 16 residues long. The CDR3 region is CASSSLAEAFSYEQYF. DNA of the CDR3: TGTGCCAGCAGCTCTTTAGCGGAGGCCTTCTCCTACGAGCAGTACTTC.

In its sample, this clonotype was seen a few times. The chain has TRBV12-3 or TRBV12-4 and TRBJ2-1, with 7 bases matching TRBD1. The junction had 6 bases not matched to a gene; V was cut back by 6 bases and J by 10 bases. The CDR3 length is 12 residues. CDR3 amino acids: CASSDRVGEQFF. The CDR3 DNA is TGTGCCAGCAGCGACAGGGTAGGCGAGCAGTTCTTC.

This clonotype was counted between two and nine times. The chain joins TRBV7-2 to TRBJ2-7, with D perhaps assigned TRBD1 or TRBD2 (5 bases each). Germline V CDR1 and CDR2: SGHTA, FQGNSA. Trimming removed 3 bases from V and 2 bases from J, with 11 bases in between. CDR3 length: 14 amino acids. The CDR3, as DNA: TGTGCCAGCAGCTTTTCTGAGGGACCCTACGAGCAGTACTTC. Encoded protein: CASSFSEGPYEQYF. The full variable domain, in which reference TRBV7-2 and TRBJ2-7 provide the parts outside the CDR3, is GAGVSQSPSNKVTEKGKDVELRCDPISGHTALYWYRQSLGQGLEFLIYFQGNSAPDKSGLPSDRFSAERTGGSVSTLTIQRTQQEDSAVYLCASSFSEGPYEQYFGPGTRLTVT.

This clonotype was picked up a small number of times. The V call is TRBV6-2 or TRBV6-3, the J call TRBJ2-6; tentatively, D is TRBD2 (6 bases). Germline V lookup: CDR1 MNHEY, CDR2 SVGEGT. The V and J ends lost 0 bases and 4 bases respectively, with 19 bases between them. The CDR3 totals 19 residues. DNA for the CDR3: TGTGCCAGCAGTTACTCGATTAGCGGAGGGGCCTGGGGGGCCAACGTCCTGACTTTC. This codes for CASSYSISGGAWGANVLTF.

This chain connects TRBV20-1 to TRBJ2-2, with D unclear. Germline loops: CDR1 DFQATT, CDR2 SNEGSKA (reference sequence). The length of the CDR3 is 15 residues. The germline V and J ends were trimmed by 5 bases and 5 bases, with 18 bases remaining between them. The CDR3 loop reads CSAADRRMSTGELFF. DNA for the CDR3: TGCAGTGCTGCGGACCGCCGAATGAGTACCGGGGAGCTGTTTTTT.

This clonotype was found many times. The chain joins TRBV7-9 to TRBJ2-7; D may be TRBD1 (6 bases). Germline assignment: CDR1 SEHNR and CDR2 FQNEAQ (reference sequence). The V gene lost 0 bases and the J gene lost 2 bases, with 14 bases spanning the gap. CDR3 length equals 16 residues. CDR3 sequence: CASSLAKTGSPYEQYF. In DNA, the CDR3 is TGTGCCAGCAGCTTAGCCAAGACAGGATCCCCCTACGAGCAGTACTTC. The whole variable domain, filled in from reference TRBV7-9 and TRBJ2-7, reads DTGVSQNPRHKITKRGQNVTFRCDPISEHNRLYWYRQTLGQGPEFLTYFQNEAQLEKSRLLSDRFSAERPKGSFSTLEIQRTEQGDSAMYLCASSLAKTGSPYEQYFGPGTRLTVT.

This clonotype was observed a handful of times. The rearrangement uses TRBV7-2 and TRBJ2-7, with 9 bases lining up with TRBD1. Trimming took 2 bases from V and 5 from J; bases not matched to a gene: 4. CDR1 SGHTA and CDR2 FQGNSA come from the germline V gene. This CDR3 is 14 amino acids long. CDR3 sequence (DNA): TGTGCCAGCAGCTTAACAGGGGGCCTAAACGAGCAGTACTTC. Translated: CASSLTGGLNEQYF.

This clonotype has only one observation. The chain combines TRBV15 with TRBJ2-5; D might be TRBD2 (6 bases). Trimming stripped 5 bases from V and 5 bases from J, with 12 bases between. The CDR3 is 13 residues long. Germline-derived CDR1 and CDR2 are LNHNV and YYDKDF (reference sequence). The CDR3 nucleotides read TGTGCCACCAGCGTCCCAGGGAGGGAGACCCAGTACTTC. Its translation: CATSVPGRETQYF.

This clonotype was recorded at least ten times. This chain joins TRBV6-1 and TRBJ2-6; 9 bases match TRBD1. CDR3 length: 16 residues. V was clipped by 8 bases and J by 0 bases; unmatched bases: 5. Germline CDR1 MNHNS, CDR2 SASEGT. The CDR3 DNA is TGTGCCAGCGGACAGGGGTCGAACTCTGGGGCCAACGTCCTGACTTTC. As protein: CASGQGSNSGANVLTF.

The chain carries TRBV20-1 and TRBJ1-1; TRBD1 is a possible D gene (6 bases). The CDR3 runs 15 residues. V was clipped by 6 bases and J by 4 bases, with 21 bases between them. Germline CDR1 DFQATT, CDR2 SNEGSKA (reference sequence). The CDR3 region has the DNA TGCAGTGCGACCGGCGACCAGGGGCTTTCCACTGAAGCTTTCTTT. Translation: CSATGDQGLSTEAFF.

The chain has TRBV6-6 and TRBJ1-2, with D unclear. Between the trimmed V and J ends, which lost 7 bases and 2 bases, there was a span of 11 bases. In germline, CDR1 is MNHNY, CDR2 SVGAGI (reference sequence). The CDR3 loop spans 13 amino acids. As DNA, the CDR3 is TGTGCCAGCACGGTGGTGGGGAACTATGGCTACACCTTC. It codes for CASTVVGNYGYTF.

This clonotype was seen a handful of times. This rearrangement joins TRBV5-1 to TRBJ2-1; D is perhaps TRBD2 (6 bases). From germline, CDR1 is SGHRS and CDR2 YFSETQ. Trimming removed 1 base from V and 14 bases from J, with 28 bases in between. This CDR3 comprises 17 residues. CDR3 DNA: TGCGCCAGCAGCTTGTCGGGTGTGGAGCGGAGGAGGGTTGGTGAGTTCTTC. Translating it yields CASSLSGVERRRVGEFF.

This clonotype turned up a few times. This chain connects TRBV28 to TRBJ2-6; TRBD1 agrees at 8 bases. This CDR3 has 17 amino acids. V shed 3 bases, J shed 2 bases, and the junction held 6 bases outside the gene matches. Per germline, CDR1 MDHEN and CDR2 SYDVKM. CDR3 nucleotides: TGTGCCAGCAGTTTCCGGACAGGGACCCCTGGGGCCAACGTCCTGACTTTC. It translates to CASSFRTGTPGANVLTF. Variable domain in full (rest from reference TRBV28 and TRBJ2-6): DVKVTQSSRYLVKRTGEKVFLECVQDMDHENMFWYRQDPGLGLRLIYFSYDVKMKEKGDIPEGYSVSREKKERFSLILESASTNQTSMYLCASSFRTGTPGANVLTFGAGSRLTVL.

The V call is TRBV12-3 or TRBV12-4, the J call TRBJ1-3; a weak D match, TRBD1 (5 bases). Trimming took off 5 bases at V and 2 bases at J, with 13 bases between the two ends. CDR3 size: 15 residues. Here the CDR3 DNA reads TGTGCCAGCAGTGTCCAGGGTGAGGCTGGAAACACCATATATTTT. Translating gives CASSVQGEAGNTIYF.

This chain links TRBV3-1 with TRBJ1-2; no clear D. V was shortened by 1 base and J by 4 bases, with 10 bases between the two germline ends. This CDR3 is 14 amino acids long. Germline CDR1 LGHDT, CDR2 YNNKEL (reference sequence). CDR3 DNA sequence: TGTGCCAGCAGCCAAGCGGCGTCAGTCTATGGCTACACCTTC. Translation gives CASSQAASVYGYTF.

This clonotype is classed as medium-sized. The J gene is TRBJ2-5, the V gene TRBV4-3; D is possibly TRBD1 or TRBD2 (5 bases each). Germline V gives CDR1 LGHNA, CDR2 YSLEER. Deletions cut 0 bases from V and 5 bases from J, with 13 bases between. The CDR3 runs 15 residues. In DNA, the CDR3 is TGCGCCAGCAGCCAAGATCTCGGGGACGGTGAGACCCAGTACTTC. Its protein is CASSQDLGDGETQYF.

The J gene is TRBJ1-1, the V gene TRBV11-2; tentatively, D is TRBD1 (5 bases). The CDR3 totals 13 residues. Trimming removed 4 bases at V and 3 bases at J, with 9 bases between. The germline V gene has CDR1 SGHAT and CDR2 FQNNGV. CDR3 DNA: TGTGCCAGCAGCTGGGGGGGTGACACTGAAGCTTTCTTT. It is translated as CASSWGGDTEAFF.

The rearrangement uses TRBV5-6 and TRBJ2-1; D ambiguous. The CDR3 is 12 amino acids. The V and J ends lost 4 bases and 7 bases respectively, with 9 bases between them. The V gene's germline CDR1 is SGHDT and CDR2 YYEEEE. CDR3 region: CASSRQSNEQFF. CDR3 DNA: TGTGCCAGCAGCCGCCAGAGTAATGAGCAGTTCTTC.

The chain carries TRBV6-1 and TRBJ1-5, with D possibly being TRBD1 (6 bases). Germline V lookup: CDR1 MNHNS, CDR2 SASEGT. The germline V and J ends were trimmed by 2 bases and 5 bases, with 13 bases remaining between them. This CDR3 region has 15 residues. The CDR3 loop is CASSEWGRGDQPQHF. In DNA form, the CDR3 reads TGTGCCAGCAGTGAATGGGGGCGCGGGGATCAGCCCCAGCATTTT.

This clonotype was seen a few times. The J gene is TRBJ2-2, the V gene TRBV20-1, with TRBD2 as a possible D gene (6 bases). V was clipped by 0 bases and J by 2 bases, with 10 bases between them. This CDR3 has 15 residues. Germline V gives CDR1 DFQATT, CDR2 SNEGSKA (reference sequence). This chain's CDR3 is CSARDWDSNTGELFF. The CDR3 bases are TGCAGTGCTAGAGATTGGGACTCCAACACCGGGGAGCTGTTTTTT.

This chain links TRBV7-8 with TRBJ2-1, with 8 bases that match TRBD2. V shed 1 base, J shed 2 bases, and the junction held 10 bases outside the gene matches. Germline V lookup: CDR1 SGHVS, CDR2 FQNEAQ. The CDR3 runs 18 residues. The chain's CDR3 is CASSLVQTGTRPYNEQFF. The CDR3 DNA reads as TGTGCCAGCAGCTTAGTTCAGACCGGGACTAGACCCTACAATGAGCAGTTCTTC.

This clonotype was detected once. The V call is TRBV7-9, the J call TRBJ2-1; TRBD2 might be the D (5 bases). CDR1 SEHNR and CDR2 FQNEAQ come from the germline V gene (reference sequence). The CDR3 contains 12 residues. V was clipped by 3 bases and J by 8 bases, with 8 bases between them. The CDR3 nucleotides are TGTGCCAGCAGCTTTGGGAGTGATGAGCAGTTCTTC. Its translation is CASSFGSDEQFF. Full variable domain (outside the CDR3, taken from reference TRBV7-9 and TRBJ2-1): DTGVSQNPRHKITKRGQNVTFRCDPISEHNRLYWYRQTLGQGPEFLTYFQNEAQLEKSRLLSDRFSAERPKGSFSTLEIQRTEQGDSAMYLCASSFGSDEQFFGPGTRLTVL.

This clonotype has just a few counts. The chain links TRBV15 to TRBJ2-1, with 7 positions matching TRBD1. Germline V lookup: CDR1 LNHNV, CDR2 YYDKDF (reference sequence). This CDR3 contains 15 residues. V lost 3 bases and J lost 10; bases outside the gene matches: 12. The CDR3 DNA reads TGTGCCACCAGCAGTAACCCCGGGACAGTTTTGGAGCAGTTCTTC. Its protein is CATSSNPGTVLEQFF.